Many counts were recorded for the clone carrying this T cell receptor beta chain. The target antigen is unknown. Looked up from germline, CDR1 is DFQATT and CDR2 is SNEGSKA (reference sequence). V dropped 2 bases and J dropped 5; count of bases not matched to a gene: 6. The CDR3 runs to 14 residues. In the study's own analysis: What underpinned the distant-metastasis classifier for papillary thyroid cancer was the set of CDR3 differences across clinicopathological groups. TCRdb reanalyzed the PCR reads with MiXCR. TCRdb, not the original authors, processed these V and J calls. The sample includes tens of thousands of clones, approximately 10% of them seen just once. There were no patients who had received any treatment before thyroid surgery. The data belong to a study of metastatic and nonmetastatic thyroid tumors. Study-wide findings and caveats: Versus benign nodules, malignant thyroid tumors reportedly had significantly higher TCR beta diversity, in blood and tumor.

Sequencing input: blood. The sequence was obtained from a female donor with papillary thyroid cancer or a benign thyroid nodule (not recorded which). Some clones in this sample may be carry-over from other donors' samples. This sequence joins TRBV20-1 and TRBJ1-1, with 9 positions matching TRBD1. CDR3 region: CSARPGTGRTEAFF. The DNA for the CDR3 is TGCAGTGCTAGACCCGGGACAGGGCGAACTGAAGCTTTCTTT.